Given below is one T cell receptor beta chain in context. The clone's antigen remains unknown. The sample holds no much larger clone one base away, and base qualities are not on file. This sample stems from a study of CD8 T cells in Susac syndrome (dated by TCRdb to the late 2010s). General notes on the study: Repertoire sequencing was used to test whether CD8+ T cell activation and differentiation in Susac syndrome was antigen driven. CD8+ T cell repertoire clonality was compared between some 12 healthy donors, approximately 14 Susac syndrome patients and roughly 15 multiple sclerosis patients.

High-throughput TCR beta sequencing profiled peripheral blood CD8+ and CD4+ T cells from healthy donors, Susac syndrome patients and multiple sclerosis patients. The healthy donors served as controls matched for age and sex. Bulk CD8+ and CD4+ T cells were purified magnetically by negative isolation, whereas CD8+ TEMRA cells were enriched by FACS. Blood was collected in EDTA tubes and processed within 24 hours, with PBMCs isolated through density gradient centrifugation. PBMCs intended for TCR sequencing were frozen in liquid nitrogen and were later thawed in a 37 degrees C water bath. The sorted or isolated CD4+, CD8+ and CD8+ TEMRA cells had a purity of 90% or higher. Summary of the overall study and its limitations: The number of individuals in the TCR sequencing and HLA analysis was acknowledged as relatively small.

As encoded in the germline V gene (reference sequence), CDR1 is LNHDA while CDR2 is SQIVND. From cysteine to phenylalanine, the CDR3 is 15 amino acids long. Only CDR3 DNA is held: 45 bases, read in frame from base 1. Cut back by 5 bases and 6 bases, the V and J ends lie 19 bases apart. RNA was extracted using the RNeasy kit, and about 0.45 to 1 ug of the RNA was reverse transcribed with random hexamers. TCR beta CDR3 regions were amplified with the immunoSEQ multiplex PCR assay covering 54 Vbeta and 13 Jbeta segments. Bias from PCR amplification was corrected by using a synthetic template baseline for primer optimization and for computational correction. The authors' analysis ran thus. Reads were annotated to V, D and J genes per IMGT and analyzed with immunoSEQ Analyzer, keeping only productive sequences. To calculate clonality, Shannon entropy was normalized by log2 of the number of productive unique sequences and then subtracted from one. Public and private clones were assessed among the 100 most prevalent clones of each patient and control. A clone was defined as Susac-specific if it was absent from the healthy and MS cohorts, from approximately 980 published viral clones and from other ImmuneACCESS disease sequences. In TCRdb, the public reads were trimmed at Q25 with fastp and aligned with MiXCR, with productive beta chains retained. Rows with a matching CDR3 protein are joined into one entry that keeps the most common DNA and genes. The V and J calls, along with clone size, are taken from TCRdb and not from the paper's own processing. For this sample there are about 100,000 distinct CDR3 sequences; 90% to 95% appear just once. Roughly 0.32% of the sample belongs to the ten largest clones.

The V gene is TRBV19 and the J gene is TRBJ1-2; TRBD1 is possibly the D segment (6 matching bases). Sequenced: CD8+ T cells from PBMCs. The receptor was isolated from a human donor in good health. The DNA sequence is as follows: TGTGCCAGTAGTCCGGGACAAGGTCGGTGGGATGGCTACACCTTC. This gives the protein CASSPGQGRWDGYTF.